This T cell receptor beta chain stems from a study of blood T cell repertoires in COVID-19. Study-level background: From T cells, B-cell-depleted T cells, or PBMCs came the material, which was cDNA or gDNA.

CDR3 size: 14 residues. V was trimmed by 1 base and J by 8 bases, leaving 12 bases between them. Per the germline V gene, CDR1 is SGHTA and CDR2 is FQGNSA. As processed by the authors: By means of reference gene primer amplification, nucleated cell counts were estimated. The repertoire was sequenced with immunoSEQ multiplex PCR; TCRdb's copy has only in-frame clones and lacks some. V, J and clone size are taken as reported in that table, and D and trimming were inferred from the DNA itself. The sample yields 110,000 to 150,000 clones, 80% to 85% seen once. This chain links TRBV7-2 with TRBJ2-1; D remains ambiguous. This TCR was recovered from a human donor in a cohort sampled during active COVID-19. Sequencing was performed on peripheral blood. The CDR3 DNA is TGTGCCAGCAGCTTAGTGATGGGCTCCCATGAGCAGTTCTTC. This translates into CASSLVMGSHEQFF.